This T cell receptor (beta chain) was observed in a study of radiation and T cells in renal cell carcinoma. Study summary: Nephrectomy followed 15 Gy stereotactic body radiation by 4 weeks.

Broader study findings: From baseline, blood top tumor clonotypes peaked at 2 weeks post-radiation.

Clones were read by immunoSEQ multiplex PCR, and TCRdb kept only the in-frame ones, dropping some. The repertoire holds around 94,000 clones, with less than 90% as singletons. Noted time point: baseline pretreatment blood. The sample's treatment: 15 Gy SBRT to primary tumor, nephrectomy 4 weeks later. The tumor was a clear cell renal cell carcinoma. The CDR3 runs to 16 residues. Trimming pared 0 bases from V and 9 bases from J, leaving 15 bases between. CDR1 LGHNA and CDR2 YSLEER come from the germline V gene. This clone was seen a single time. Its target is not known. This sequence was found in a man in his fifties or sixties with renal cell carcinoma. The source was blood, collected from a patient whose treatment included radiotherapy and nephrectomy. This rearrangement joins TRBV4-3 to TRBJ1-6, with D unresolved. The CDR3 region has the DNA TGCGCCAGCAGCCAAGATCTGCCAGGAGTAGGTTCACCCCTCCACTTT. Its translation is CASSQDLPGVGSPLHF.